A selection of T cell receptor beta chains follows, all from one sample in a study of blood T cell repertoires in COVID-19. Measured with immunoSEQ multiplex PCR; TCRdb has only the in-frame clones, and not every one. Seen here are over 300,000 clones, roughly 89% observed once, and the top ten hold 6.5%. Sequenced sample: peripheral blood. These receptors came from a young man with active or convalescent COVID-19. The CDR3 runs from the conserved cysteine through the conserved F or W.

V gene	J gene	CDR3 protein
TRBV7-9	TRBJ1-4	CASSLGQQRGRNEKLFF
TRBV7-2	TRBJ2-7	CASSFAGLDYEQYF
TRBV19	TRBJ2-4	CASSDRVGNIQYF
TRBV18	TRBJ2-2	CASSPPSGLNTGELFF
TRBV6-4	TRBJ2-3	CASSDNKVAPSTDTQYF
TRBV21-1	TRBJ2-7	CASSKVQGGEQYF
TRBV11-2	TRBJ2-7	CASSSIAGNYEQYF
TRBV6-6	TRBJ2-5	CASKASGSLETQYF
TRBV21-1	TRBJ2-1	CANPLRETGTSEPPNYNEQFF
TRBV15	TRBJ1-2	CATSSLGKTGRYGYTF
TRBV24-1	TRBJ2-6	CATSEPEDSGANVLTF
TRBV7-2	TRBJ2-1	CASSLALAAYNEQFF
TRBV11-2	TRBJ2-7	CASSLQYSSYEQYF
TRBV28	TRBJ1-5	CASSFGTWELNQPQHF
TRBV28	TRBJ1-1	CASSFSQGLTEAFF
TRBV19	TRBJ2-7	CASSQGLASEQYF
TRBV7-9	TRBJ2-5	CASSLGQGKETQYF
TRBV4-1	TRBJ1-2	CASSHYIRQGPNYGYTF
TRBV28	TRBJ1-5	CASSSPSGNQPQHF
TRBV11-2	TRBJ1-1	CASSSSTLMNTEAFF
TRBV6-5	TRBJ1-1	CASSYKGQGAEAFF
TRBV5-1	TRBJ2-3	CASSRLAGAADTQYF
TRBV27	TRBJ2-1	CASSLFFRLAVGFEQFF
TRBV19	TRBJ2-1	CASSTLTSGLNEQFF
TRBV11-3	TRBJ2-2	CASSRGQNTGELFF
TRBV9	TRBJ2-1	CASSVRLAGGPGNEQFF
TRBV6-2/TRBV6-3	TRBJ1-3	CASSYSATSQGNTIYF
TRBV27	TRBJ2-1	CASKRERTSGYNEQFF
TRBV7-3	TRBJ2-2	CASRQASETGELFF
TRBV4-2	TRBJ2-3	CASSQAGTSGGTDTQYF
TRBV21-1	TRBJ1-2	CASSPDSYGYTF
TRBV16	TRBJ1-5	CASSHLSTGGRSNQPQHF
TRBV28	TRBJ2-1	CASSTLAGGQQSYNEQFF
TRBV9	TRBJ2-5	CASSVVGQIGETQYF
TRBV13	TRBJ1-6	CASSLDRGGYSPLHF
TRBV11-2	TRBJ1-3	CASSFPSGNTIYF
TRBV5-8	TRBJ1-2	CASSLQGFYGYTF
TRBV20-1	TRBJ1-4	CSATRDEKLFF
TRBV5-4	TRBJ2-7	CASSLAMVSGYEQYF
TRBV7-9	TRBJ2-1	CASSSPNSPGLSGPFF